This passage covers 29 T cell receptor beta chains from one sample sequenced in a study of T cells after yellow fever vaccination. TCRdb reanalysed the 5' RACE reads using MiXCR and keeps one entry per CDR3 protein. The sample lists roughly 500,000 distinct CDR3 sequences, roughly 21% occurring once. The sequencing here drew on PBMCs, taken 15 days after the yellow fever booster vaccination. The receptors were gathered from a man in his thirties or forties who received the YFV17D yellow fever vaccine.

The V and J genes are TRBV14 and TRBJ2-3; the match to TRBD2 covers 9 bases. Unmatched junction bases numbered 6, after V lost 2 bases and J lost 3 bases. The CDR3 consists of 16 residues. Germline V gene sequence: CDR1 SGHDN, CDR2 FVKESK. DNA of the CDR3: TGTGCCAGCAGCCAAACTCTAGCGGGACTGACAGATACGCAGTATTTT. Translated: CASSQTLAGLTDTQYF.

There are a few counts of this clonotype. The chain joins TRBV18 to TRBJ2-4; 7 positions match TRBD1. Germline V lookup: CDR1 KGHSH, CDR2 LQKENI. After removal of 4 bases from V and 6 bases from J, the junction contained 6 bases not matched to a gene. The CDR3 length is 14 residues. CDR3 region: CASSQDRELNIQYF. The CDR3 region has the DNA TGTGCCAGCTCACAAGACAGGGAATTAAACATTCAGTACTTC.

This clonotype has more than one count but fewer than ten. The J gene is TRBJ2-1, the V gene TRBV29-1, with 9 positions matching TRBD2. V lost 3 bases to trimming and J lost 7 bases; unmatched junction nucleotides: 13. CDR1 SQVTM and CDR2 ANQGSEA come from the germline V gene. The CDR3 has 16 amino acids. The CDR3 here is CSVDRGLSGRWNEQFF. In DNA form, the CDR3 reads TGCAGCGTTGACAGGGGCCTTAGCGGGAGATGGAATGAGCAGTTCTTC.

There are a few counts of this clonotype. This chain links TRBV15 with TRBJ2-2, with 7 positions matching TRBD1. CDR1 and CDR2 (germline): LNHNV, YYDKDF (reference sequence). The CDR3 has 15 amino acids. V shed 5 bases, J shed 4 bases, and the junction held 7 bases outside the gene matches. This CDR3 reads CATSSRGLSTGELFF. The CDR3 nucleotides are TGTGCCACCAGCTCGAGGGGGCTGAGCACCGGGGAGCTGTTTTTT.

This clonotype was observed a few times. The chain recombines TRBV2 with TRBJ2-5; D gene unclear. V shed 0 bases and J shed 6 bases, with 8 bases lying between them. CDR3 length equals 13 residues. Germline CDR1 reads SNHLY; CDR2 reads FYNNEI. CDR3 sequence: CASSEAGIQTQYF. CDR3 in DNA: TGTGCCAGCAGTGAAGCGGGGATTCAGACCCAGTACTTC.

This clonotype was observed a handful of times. The rearrangement uses TRBV5-1 and TRBJ2-7; 9 positions match TRBD1. The CDR3 is made up of 15 amino acids. Germline CDR1 is SGHRS and CDR2 is YFSETQ. Trimming took 3 bases from V and 2 from J; bases not matched to a gene: 6. In DNA form, the CDR3 reads TGCGCCAGCAGCTCAATGGACAGGGGACCCTACGAGCAGTACTTC. Amino acid sequence: CASSSMDRGPYEQYF.

This clonotype showed up many times. The V and J genes are TRBV7-8 and TRBJ2-3; D possibly corresponds to TRBD1 (5 bases). CDR3 length equals 15 residues. The V end was cut by 5 bases, the J end by 4 bases, with 16 bases between. Germline V gene sequence: CDR1 SGHVS, CDR2 FQNEAQ. The CDR3, as DNA: TGTGCCAGCAGCCATACAATCCTCAGGGCAGATACGCAGTATTTT. Its translation is CASSHTILRADTQYF.

This clonotype appeared many times. The rearrangement joins TRBV20-1 to TRBJ2-6, with D perhaps matching TRBD2 (5 bases). Per the germline V gene, CDR1 is DFQATT and CDR2 is SNEGSKA (reference sequence). Trimming removed 6 bases from V and 4 bases from J, with 13 bases in between. The CDR3 covers 14 residues. DNA of the CDR3: TGCAGTGCAAGGGAGAGGCGGGGGGCCAACGTCCTGACTTTC. Translated, it gives CSARERRGANVLTF.

The chain employs TRBV7-2 and TRBJ2-1; D remains ambiguous. CDR1 and CDR2 (germline): SGHTA, FQGNSA. There are 16 residues in the CDR3. Deletions cut 1 base from V and 4 bases from J, with 14 bases between. The CDR3, as DNA: TGTGCCAGCAGCTTAGTCGGTTTGGTCATTTACAATGAGCAGTTCTTC. It yields the protein CASSLVGLVIYNEQFF.

This clonotype was seen a few times. The V gene is TRBV20-1, the J gene TRBJ2-1; 14 bases map to TRBD2. The CDR3 extends over 15 amino acids. CDR1 is DFQATT, CDR2 SNEGSKA, per germline (reference sequence). J lost 8 bases, V lost 5 bases, and 8 bases had no gene match. The CDR3 region has the DNA TGCAGTGCTGTGGGACTAGCGGGAGATAGCGATGAGCAGTTCTTC. Translation gives CSAVGLAGDSDEQFF.

This clonotype was seen a handful of times. The chain employs TRBV10-3 and TRBJ1-1; D might be TRBD1 (5 bases). The CDR3 covers 14 residues. V was clipped by 0 bases and J by 6 bases, with 11 bases between them. Germline values: CDR1 ENHRY, CDR2 SYGVKD. The CDR3 DNA is TGTGCCATCAGTGAGTCGAAGGGGATCCCTGAAGCTTTCTTT. Translating it yields CAISESKGIPEAFF.

This chain uses TRBV4-3 with TRBJ2-1, with D unclear. Trimming pared 0 bases from V and 0 bases from J, leaving 12 bases between. This CDR3 is built from 17 residues. Germline V gene sequence: CDR1 LGHNA, CDR2 YSLEER. In nucleotides, the CDR3 is TGCGCCAGCAGCCAAGATGCTCCAGGTAGCTCCTACAATGAGCAGTTCTTC. Translated: CASSQDAPGSSYNEQFF.

The gene calls are TRBV5-1 and TRBJ2-7; 14 bases agree with TRBD2. The CDR3 sequence is 15 residues long. CDR1 and CDR2 from the germline V gene are SGHRS and YFSETQ. With 4 bases clipped from V and 7 bases from J, the junction kept 7 bases outside the gene matches. DNA of the CDR3: TGCGCCAGCAGCGTCGGGACTAGCGGGAGTAGGGAGCAGTACTTC. Translation: CASSVGTSGSREQYF.

The gene calls are TRBV6-1 and TRBJ2-7, with D tentatively TRBD1 or TRBD2 (5 bases each). Germline loops: CDR1 MNHNS, CDR2 SASEGT. The CDR3 totals 15 residues. The V end lost 6 bases, the J end lost 6 bases, and 21 bases lay between the germline ends. CDR3 in amino acids: CASRPSEWGWVEQYF. DNA for the CDR3: TGTGCCAGCAGACCCTCGGAATGGGGGTGGGTCGAGCAGTACTTC.

This clonotype was seen a handful of times. CDR3 in DNA: TGCAGTGCTAGATCCGGGAGGGCTGCGGGGAATGAGCAGTTCTTC. Translating gives CSARSGRAAGNEQFF. V and J are TRBV20-1 and TRBJ2-1, with 8 bases fitting TRBD2. Germline trimming cut 2 bases from V and 7 bases from J; bases unmatched to any gene: 10. From germline, CDR1 is DFQATT and CDR2 SNEGSKA (reference sequence). This CDR3 contains 15 residues.

The chain joins TRBV7-2 to TRBJ2-1; no clear D gene. V lost 3 bases, J lost 7 bases, and 10 bases lay in between. The CDR3 extends over 13 amino acids. Germline loops: CDR1 SGHTA, CDR2 FQGNSA. The CDR3 loop is CASSLSVENEQFF. The CDR3 bases are TGTGCCAGCAGCTTGTCCGTTGAGAATGAGCAGTTCTTC.

The V call is TRBV5-5, the J call TRBJ2-7; the match to TRBD2 covers 12 bases. The CDR3 has 18 amino acids. The germline V gene has CDR1 SGHKS and CDR2 YYEKEE (reference sequence). Trimming at V came to 0 bases and at J to 5 bases, leaving 12 bases not matched to a gene. CDR3 residues: CASSLARLAGDRFHEQYF. DNA of the CDR3: TGTGCCAGCAGCTTGGCCCGACTAGCGGGGGATCGATTTCACGAGCAGTACTTC.

This clonotype has a handful of counts. This CDR3 is CASSHLGTGGFGANVLTF. CDR3 DNA: TGTGCCAGCAGTCATCTAGGGACAGGAGGATTTGGGGCCAACGTCCTGACTTTC. The V and J genes are TRBV12-3 or TRBV12-4 and TRBJ2-6; 8 bases fit TRBD1. This CDR3 has 18 residues. V was clipped by 5 bases and J by 3 bases; unmatched bases: 12.

This clonotype came up many times. The rearrangement joins TRBV6-5 to TRBJ2-3; the D gene is possibly TRBD1 (6 bases). V lost 5 bases and J 2 bases, leaving 11 bases between the germline ends. Germline CDR1 is MNHEY and CDR2 is SVGAGI. CDR3 length: 14 amino acids. DNA for the CDR3: TGTGCCAGCAGTCTCGACAGGTCCACAGATACGCAGTATTTT. Its translation is CASSLDRSTDTQYF.

This clonotype was counted between two and nine times. This chain uses TRBV6-2 or TRBV6-3 with TRBJ2-1, with TRBD2 identical over 7 bases. The CDR3 has 13 amino acids. V was clipped by 4 bases and J by 9 bases; unmatched bases: 6. The germline V gene has CDR1 MNHEY and CDR2 SVGEGT. Written as DNA, the CDR3 is TGTGCCAGCAGTTCGACTAGCAATTTTGAGCAGTTCTTC. Its translation: CASSSTSNFEQFF.

This clonotype has more than one count but fewer than ten. V and J are TRBV20-1 and TRBJ2-2; 8 bases fit TRBD2. Germline V gene lookup returns CDR1 DFQATT and CDR2 SNEGSKA (reference sequence). The J segment lost 1 base and the V segment lost 4 bases, leaving 5 bases of the junction unmatched. CDR3 length: 15 residues. CDR3 residues: CSAKRLARNTGELFF. The CDR3 nucleotides are TGCAGTGCTAAACGACTAGCGAGGAACACCGGGGAGCTGTTTTTT.

This clonotype appeared a few times. This sequence joins TRBV12-3 or TRBV12-4 and TRBJ2-5, with a weak D call TRBD2 (6 bases). Between the trimmed V and J ends, which lost 5 bases and 1 base, there was a span of 8 bases. The CDR3 totals 13 residues. Here the CDR3 DNA reads TGTGCCAGCAGTGAGCGGGCCCAAGAGACCCAGTACTTC. Its translation: CASSERAQETQYF.

This chain joins TRBV19 and TRBJ2-7, with TRBD2 matching 13 bases. This CDR3 comprises 17 residues. CDR1 and CDR2 from the germline V gene are LNHDA and SQIVND (reference sequence). V dropped 4 bases and J dropped 5; count of bases not matched to a gene: 11. The CDR3 spells CASSKGLAGPKPHEQYF. The DNA of the CDR3 is TGTGCCAGTAGTAAGGGACTAGCGGGACCGAAGCCCCACGAGCAGTACTTC. The variable domain in full, with the rest retrieved from reference TRBV19 and TRBJ2-7, is DGGITQSPKYLFRKEGQNVTLSCEQNLNHDAMYWYRQDPGQGLRLIYYSQIVNDFQKGDIAEGYSVSREKKESFPLTVTSAQKNPTAFYLCASSKGLAGPKPHEQYFGPGTRLTVT.

This clonotype was recorded a few times. V and J are TRBV7-9 and TRBJ2-4; 7 bases line up with TRBD1. V lost 8 bases and J lost 6; bases outside the gene matches: 7. In germline, CDR1 is SEHNR, CDR2 FQNEAQ (reference sequence). CDR3 length: 13 residues. The CDR3 region has the DNA TGTGCCAGCCGCCCGCGACAGGGAAACATTCAGTACTTC. Its translation: CASRPRQGNIQYF.

CDR3 in DNA: TGTGCCAGCAGCCTGGAGCCAGGGGGCGCGGGATTTACCGGGGAGCTGTTTTTT. The encoded protein is CASSLEPGGAGFTGELFF. The chain employs TRBV11-2 and TRBJ2-2; 8 bases map to TRBD1. The CDR3 totals 18 residues. The V segment lost 5 bases and the J segment 5 bases; nucleotides outside the gene matches: 16. Germline V gene data show CDR1 as SGHAT and CDR2 as FQNNGV.

This clonotype was seen only a few times. This sequence joins TRBV7-2 and TRBJ2-3, with no clear D. Deletions cut 2 bases from V and 6 bases from J, with 6 bases between. CDR3 length: 12 amino acids. From germline, CDR1 is SGHTA and CDR2 FQGNSA. CDR3 bases: TGTGCCAGCAGCTTATTGCTGGATACGCAGTATTTT. The encoded protein is CASSLLLDTQYF.

The J gene is TRBJ1-5, the V gene TRBV20-1; no clear D gene. The germline CDR1 and CDR2 sequences are DFQATT and SNEGSKA (reference sequence). The CDR3 is 15 residues long. V lost 0 bases, J lost 4 bases, and 13 bases lay in between. Written as DNA, the CDR3 is TGCAGTGCTAGAGAAAGCCCCCTATCGAATCAGCCCCAGCATTTT. It codes for CSARESPLSNQPQHF.

This clonotype was picked up one time. V usage is TRBV5-5 and J usage is TRBJ1-5; D is unclear. The CDR3 loop spans 14 amino acids. Germline V CDR1 and CDR2: SGHKS, YYEKEE (reference sequence). V lost 3 bases to trimming and J lost 15 bases, with 22 bases between them. The CDR3 region has the DNA TGTGCCAGCAGCTCAACCGGGTCCCCCCTTTCGATGCATTTT. Its protein is CASSSTGSPLSMHF.

This clonotype was observed a few times. The chain has TRBV27 and TRBJ2-7; D is undetermined. CDR1 and CDR2 from the germline V gene are MNHEY and SMNVEV (reference sequence). This CDR3 comprises 12 residues. The V end lost 10 bases, the J end lost 0 bases, and 10 bases lay between the germline ends. The CDR3 spells CATRHLSYEQYF. CDR3 nucleotides: TGTGCCACCAGACATCTCTCCTACGAGCAGTACTTC.